The clone carrying this TCR beta chain was picked up many times. Its cognate antigen is unknown. This record comes from a study of T-cell reconstitution after alpha-beta-depleted transplantation in children. Study findings and constraints: From newly produced T cells came most of the T-cell counts and diversity one year after transplant.

The CDR3 loop spans 19 amino acids. V trimming: 2 bases; J trimming: 0 bases; junction bases outside the gene matches: 12. Germline lookup yields CDR1 WSHSY and CDR2 SAAADI. The authors prepared the TCRbeta library with unique molecular identifiers. TCRdb fed the PCR reads into MiXCR, producing one record per CDR3 protein. The sample has just under 350,000 distinct CDR3 sequences, roughly 16% seen once. This specimen was PBMCs, mostly from graft donor cells, taken 360 days after TCRalphabeta/CD19-depleted stem cell transplant. This TCR derives from a male patient under 10 years old who had a stem cell transplant for acute lymphoblastic leukemia, so the T cells may come from the graft donor. The V and J genes are TRBV10-2 and TRBJ2-3, with TRBD2 matching over 9 bases. The CDR3 loop reads CASSETASGIFSSTDTQYF. CDR3 nucleotides: TGCGCCAGCAGTGAGACGGCTAGCGGGATTTTCTCTAGCACAGATACGCAGTATTTT.